This T cell receptor (beta chain) was sequenced for a study of response to subunit inactivated influenza vaccine. This clonotype was counted a few times. What it binds is unknown. Trimming pared 0 bases from V and 4 bases from J, leaving 9 bases between. The CDR3 runs to 14 residues. From germline, CDR1 is SGHRS and CDR2 YFSETQ. In TCRdb, the RT-PCR reads were re-called with MiXCR into one record per CDR3 protein. The sample contains over 400,000 distinct CDR3 sequences, about an eighth of which appear only once. Study-level points and caveats: Authors suggested that a seasonal influenza vaccination recruits few new T cells each time.

This chain links TRBV5-1 with TRBJ2-3; D gene uncertain. The receptor was derived from a man aged 45-60 years who received an inactivated influenza vaccine. Sequencing used PBMCs from blood, obtained roughly 48 days after vaccination. The CDR3: CASSLARVSDTQYF. The CDR3 coding sequence is TGCGCCAGCAGCTTGGCAAGGGTCTCAGATACGCAGTATTTT.